This T cell receptor beta chain derives from a study of blood T cell repertoires in COVID-19. On the study more broadly: Donors in the United States, Italy and Spain gave samples during acute or convalescent COVID-19. The analysed material was cDNA or gDNA that came from T cells, B-cell-depleted T cells, or PBMCs.

As originally analysed: Reference gene primer amplification in the assay estimated nucleated cell counts. Method: immunoSEQ multiplex PCR; TCRdb's copy keeps in-frame clones and lacks some. Clonal size and the V and J genes are those of that table, whereas D and trimming came from the DNA. The data contain around 100,000 clones, roughly 90% of them singletons. The source material was peripheral blood. The TCR was taken from a man between 65 and 85 years old with acute or convalescent COVID-19.

CDR3 coding DNA: TGTGCCACCAGTGATGTGACAGGGTTGGATGGCTACACCTTC. It is translated as CATSDVTGLDGYTF. J is TRBJ1-2 and V is TRBV24-1, with 7 positions matching TRBD1. J was trimmed by 6 bases and V by 3 bases; bases with no gene match: 6. This CDR3 comprises 14 residues. The V gene's germline CDR1 is KGHDR and CDR2 SFDVKD.